This T cell receptor (beta chain) was captured in a study of blood T cell repertoires in COVID-19. This clone has just a few counts. Sequencing was performed with immunoSEQ multiplex PCR; in TCRdb, only in-frame clones are kept and a portion is missing. The profile shows tens of thousands of clones, roughly 88% of them singletons. Germline assignment: CDR1 SEHNR and CDR2 FQNEAQ (reference sequence). V shed 5 bases and J 6 bases; nucleotides not matched to a gene: 6. CDR3 length: 13 residues. This TCR came from an elderly man with active or convalescent COVID-19. This chain uses TRBV7-9 with TRBJ1-1; TRBD1 agrees at 7 bases. Source material: peripheral blood. The CDR3 reads CASSRDSGSEAFF. CDR3 bases: TGTGCCAGCAGCCGGGACAGTGGTTCTGAAGCTTTCTTT.